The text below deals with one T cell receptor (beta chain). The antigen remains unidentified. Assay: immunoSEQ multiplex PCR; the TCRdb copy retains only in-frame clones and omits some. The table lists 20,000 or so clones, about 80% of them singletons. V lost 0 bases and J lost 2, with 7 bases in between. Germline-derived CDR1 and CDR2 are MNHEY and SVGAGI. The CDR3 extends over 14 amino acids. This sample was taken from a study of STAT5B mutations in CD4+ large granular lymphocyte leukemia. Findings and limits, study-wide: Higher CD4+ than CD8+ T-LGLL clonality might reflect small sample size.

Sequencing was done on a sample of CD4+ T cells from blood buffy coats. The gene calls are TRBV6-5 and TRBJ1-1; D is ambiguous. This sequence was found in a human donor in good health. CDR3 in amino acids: CASSYSTANTEAFF. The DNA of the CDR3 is TGTGCCAGCAGTTACTCGACTGCCAACACTGAAGCTTTCTTT.